Below are 9 T cell receptor beta chains sequenced from a single sample in a study of blood T cell repertoires in COVID-19. Sequencing was performed with immunoSEQ multiplex PCR; in TCRdb, only in-frame clones are kept and a portion is missing. This sample has about 140,000 clones, with around 90% found just once. Sequencing was done on a sample of peripheral blood. The origin of the receptors is a woman aged 60-75 years with acute or convalescent COVID-19.

The chain couples TRBV2 to TRBJ1-4; possible D gene TRBD1, 5 bases. Germline V gene sequence: CDR1 SNHLY, CDR2 FYNNEI. The CDR3 consists of 17 residues. V lost 7 bases, J lost 8 bases, and 26 bases lay in between. Here the CDR3 reads CASTLGASLRRGEKLFF. The DNA of the CDR3 is TGTGCCAGCACCTTGGGAGCATCGTTGAGGCGGGGGGAAAAACTGTTTTTT.

CDR3 loop: CASSQDRGGQNTEAFF. The DNA of the CDR3 is TGTGCCAGCAGCCAAGATCGTGGGGGCCAGAACACTGAAGCTTTCTTT. The J gene is TRBJ1-1, the V gene TRBV3-1 (or the pseudogene TRBV3-2), with D possibly being TRBD1 (6 bases). This CDR3 is 16 amino acids long. The germline V and J ends were trimmed by 0 bases and 1 base, with 12 bases remaining between them. Germline-derived CDR1 and CDR2 are LGHDT and YNNKEL (reference sequence).

This rearrangement joins TRBV3-1 (or the pseudogene TRBV3-2) to TRBJ2-2; D gene ambiguous. CDR3 length equals 17 residues. Germline-derived CDR1 and CDR2 are LGHDT and YNNKEL (reference sequence). Trimming took off 2 bases at V and 0 bases at J, with 13 bases between the two ends. DNA of the CDR3: TGTGCCAGCAGCCAAATGTGTCTACGATCGAACACCGGGGAGCTGTTTTTT. Translated: CASSQMCLRSNTGELFF.

The rearrangement links TRBV12-3 or TRBV12-4 to TRBJ2-1, with D unresolved. The CDR3 is made up of 11 amino acids. Trimming shortened V by 6 bases and J by 9 bases, and 9 bases separated the two germline ends. CDR3 sequence reads: CASRAEREQFF. In DNA form, the CDR3 reads TGTGCCAGCAGGGCCGAGCGTGAGCAGTTCTTC.

The gene calls are TRBV28 and TRBJ1-1; D is ambiguous. CDR1 and CDR2 from the germline V gene are MDHEN and SYDVKM. Deletions cut 4 bases from V and 3 bases from J, with 6 bases between. There are 12 residues in the CDR3. For the CDR3, the DNA is TGTGCCAGCAGTTCTCGTTACACTGAAGCTTTCTTT. Its translation is CASSSRYTEAFF.

The chain has TRBV2 and TRBJ1-5; D might be TRBD1 (6 bases). This CDR3 is 14 amino acids long. Germline V gene data show CDR1 as SNHLY and CDR2 as FYNNEI. V was shortened by 10 bases and J by 6 bases, with 19 bases between the two germline ends. The CDR3 is CAISSMLGGQPQHF. CDR3 nucleotides: TGTGCCATCTCCTCCATGCTAGGGGGTCAGCCCCAGCATTTT.

This chain uses TRBV15 with TRBJ1-1, with 7 bases lining up with TRBD1. The junction had 9 bases not matched to a gene; V was cut back by 3 bases and J by 5 bases. CDR3 length: 15 amino acids. CDR1 is LNHNV and CDR2 is YYDKDF in the germline V gene (reference sequence). The CDR3 sequence is CATSRTGLGATEAFF. The CDR3 DNA reads as TGTGCCACCAGCAGGACAGGGCTGGGAGCGACTGAAGCTTTCTTT.

The chain's CDR3 is CASSKAAGTDTQYF. Written as DNA, the CDR3 is TGTGCCAGTAGTAAGGCAGCGGGCACAGATACGCAGTATTTT. This sequence joins TRBV19 and TRBJ2-3; D is perhaps TRBD2 (5 bases). Germline V gene lookup returns CDR1 LNHDA and CDR2 SQIVND (reference sequence). This CDR3 is 14 amino acids long. With 4 bases removed from V and 1 base from J, the gap between germline ends came to 9 bases.

The V call is TRBV7-6, the J call TRBJ2-6, with TRBD1 matching 7 bases. CDR3 length equals 16 residues. Germline trimming cut 2 bases from V and 0 bases from J; bases unmatched to any gene: 1. Germline CDR1 is SGHVS and CDR2 is FNYEAQ. CDR3 region: CASSLSGGSGANVLTF. Written as DNA, the CDR3 is TGTGCCAGCAGCTTATCAGGGGGCTCTGGGGCCAACGTCCTGACTTTC.